The 32 T cell receptor beta chains in this list originate from one sample, sequenced in a study of Ad26.COV2.S vaccination and SARS-CoV-2 variants. TCRdb's copy holds only in-frame clones and misses some; the assay was immunoSEQ multiplex PCR. This sample has 300,000 to 350,000 clones; 88% occur once, and the top ten carry 6.4%. As for treatment: around 19 received Ad26.COV2.S at low or high dose, single or two shots; about 5 received placebo; per-sample allocation not given. The study sampled participants on day 63 after the first vaccine or placebo injection. Sequences were derived from peripheral blood, sampled in a trial of Ad26.COV2.S vaccine versus placebo. The receptors were gathered from a person aged 18-65 years who received the Ad26.COV2.S COVID-19 vaccine or a placebo.

The chain links TRBV5-1 to TRBJ2-5; D call uncertain. Deletions cut 0 bases from V and 3 bases from J, with 6 bases between. The CDR3 covers 13 residues. Germline assignment: CDR1 SGHRS and CDR2 YFSETQ. CDR3 nucleotides: TGCGCCAGCAGCTTGGGTGTAGAAGAGACCCAGTACTTC. This codes for CASSLGVEETQYF.

The chain couples TRBV6-5 to TRBJ1-2, with D perhaps TRBD1 (5 bases). Trimming removed 6 bases from V and 6 bases from J, with 5 bases in between. Germline CDR1 is MNHEY and CDR2 is SVGAGI. This CDR3 region has 10 residues. The chain's CDR3 is CASRGDGYTF. CDR3 DNA: TGTGCCAGCAGGGGGGATGGCTACACCTTC.

The gene calls are TRBV4-3 and TRBJ1-6; TRBD1 agrees at 7 bases. Trimming cost V 0 bases and J 9 bases; bases outside gene matches: 5. CDR1 LGHNA and CDR2 YSLEER come from the germline V gene. The CDR3 length is 15 residues. CDR3 sequence: CASSQEKQGSSPLHF. The CDR3 region has the DNA TGCGCCAGCAGCCAAGAGAAACAGGGGAGTTCACCCCTCCACTTT.

In its sample, this clone was seen a few times. The V and J genes are TRBV29-1 and TRBJ1-2, with D uncertain. Germline V gene lookup returns CDR1 SQVTM and CDR2 ANQGSEA. V lost 6 bases, J lost 5 bases, and 13 bases lay in between. The CDR3 is 12 residues long. As DNA, the CDR3 is TGCAGCGTCCGTCTGGGGTTGTATGGCTACACCTTC. Residues: CSVRLGLYGYTF.

The CDR3 region has the DNA TGTGCCAGCAGCTTGGTGTCCGACGAGCAGTACTTC. Amino acid sequence: CASSLVSDEQYF. The V gene is TRBV5-6, the J gene TRBJ2-7; D call uncertain. With 0 bases removed from V and 5 bases from J, the gap between germline ends came to 6 bases. The CDR3 length is 12 residues. Germline V gene sequence: CDR1 SGHDT, CDR2 YYEEEE.

This rearrangement joins TRBV9 to TRBJ2-1; maybe TRBD1 (6 bases). CDR1 is SGDLS, CDR2 YYNGEE, per germline. The CDR3 contains 15 residues. V gave up 0 bases and J gave up 0 bases, with 7 bases separating them. The CDR3 sequence is CASSVGGPSYNEQFF. Written as DNA, the CDR3 is TGTGCCAGCAGCGTAGGGGGGCCCTCCTACAATGAGCAGTTCTTC. The whole variable domain, remainder taken from reference TRBV9 and TRBJ2-1, is DSGVTQTPKHLITATGQRVTLRCSPRSGDLSVYWYQQSLDQGLQFLIQYYNGEERAKGNILERFSAQQFPDLHSELNLSSLELGDSALYFCASSVGGPSYNEQFFGPGTRLTVL.

The rearrangement uses TRBV7-9 and TRBJ1-1; TRBD1 might be the D (6 bases). Between the trimmed V and J ends, which lost 4 bases and 4 bases, there was a span of 16 bases. The CDR3 loop spans 15 amino acids. Per germline, CDR1 SEHNR and CDR2 FQNEAQ (reference sequence). The CDR3 nucleotides read TGTGCCAGCAGCTCGTTGGACAGCGGGAGCACTGAAGCTTTCTTT. Translation gives CASSSLDSGSTEAFF.

The V and J genes are TRBV28 and TRBJ2-5; 9 bases align to TRBD2. CDR1 and CDR2 from the germline V gene are MDHEN and SYDVKM. The CDR3 has 14 residues. The V gene end was trimmed by 4 bases and the J gene end by 4 bases; junction bases not matched to a gene: 4. The CDR3 nucleotides are TGTGCCAGCAGTTACCTAGCGGGAAGAGAGACCCAGTACTTC. It encodes CASSYLAGRETQYF.

This rearrangement joins TRBV2 to TRBJ1-4; 12 bases agree with TRBD1. Per the germline V gene, CDR1 is SNHLY and CDR2 is FYNNEI. This CDR3 contains 18 residues. The ends lost 3 bases at V and 8 bases at J; junction bases unmatched: 13. CDR3 DNA: TGTGCCAGCAGTGACCCTGGGGGGGGACAGGGGGCTGAAGAAAAACTGTTTTTT. This encodes CASSDPGGGQGAEEKLFF.

This clone was counted once. CDR3 sequence: CASSSKGQGAYEQYF. The CDR3 nucleotides are TGTGCCAGCAGCTCAAAGGGACAGGGTGCGTACGAGCAGTACTTC. This chain links TRBV7-2 with TRBJ2-7, with 9 bases matching TRBD1. The CDR3 has 15 amino acids. The J segment lost 4 bases and the V segment lost 4 bases, leaving 8 bases of the junction unmatched. Germline V CDR1 and CDR2: SGHTA, FQGNSA.

This clone has only a few counts. The chain combines TRBV7-9 with TRBJ1-2, with D perhaps TRBD1 (5 bases). Deletions cut 5 bases from V and 4 bases from J, with 20 bases between. The CDR3 extends over 16 amino acids. CDR1 is SEHNR, CDR2 FQNEAQ, per germline (reference sequence). The CDR3 DNA reads as TGTGCCAGCAGCCCCACACGTGGGACGCTCGGCTATGGCTACACCTTC. Translation: CASSPTRGTLGYGYTF.

The V gene is TRBV7-9, the J gene TRBJ1-2; D is unresolved. Germline-derived CDR1 and CDR2 are SEHNR and FQNEAQ (reference sequence). CDR3 size: 12 residues. Trimming cost V 8 bases and J 5 bases, with 12 bases left between them. CDR3 DNA sequence: TGTGCCAGCGCAACCTCATTTTATGGCTACACCTTC. This codes for CASATSFYGYTF.

J is TRBJ2-5 and V is TRBV27; D might be TRBD2 (6 bases). With 4 bases removed from V and 5 bases from J, the gap between germline ends came to 17 bases. Germline lookup yields CDR1 MNHEY and CDR2 SMNVEV (reference sequence). The CDR3 contains 15 residues. The CDR3 region is CASSSPSTGVETQYF. The DNA of the CDR3 is TGTGCCAGCAGTTCCCCTTCTACGGGAGTGGAGACCCAGTACTTC.

This sequence joins TRBV23-1 and TRBJ2-2; D possibly matches TRBD1 or TRBD2 (6 bases each). TRBV23-1 is an ORF; its function is uncertain. Trimming removed 0 bases at V and 0 bases at J, with 17 bases between. The CDR3 spans 19 residues. The CDR3 nucleotides read TGCGCCAGCAGTCAATCCCGGGGGCACCAGCTCGCGAACACCGGGGAGCTGTTTTTT. This gives the protein CASSQSRGHQLANTGELFF.

The rearrangement uses TRBV9 and TRBJ1-3; maybe TRBD1 (5 bases). The CDR3 length is 16 residues. V dropped 3 bases and J dropped 1 base, with 14 bases sitting between them. Germline values: CDR1 SGDLS, CDR2 YYNGEE. The CDR3: CASSAPGPRSGNTIYF. In DNA, the CDR3 is TGTGCCAGCAGCGCTCCGGGACCCAGGTCTGGAAACACCATATATTTT. Full variable domain (outside the CDR3, taken from reference TRBV9 and TRBJ1-3): DSGVTQTPKHLITATGQRVTLRCSPRSGDLSVYWYQQSLDQGLQFLIQYYNGEERAKGNILERFSAQQFPDLHSELNLSSLELGDSALYFCASSAPGPRSGNTIYFGEGSWLTVV.

This chain joins TRBV18 and TRBJ2-2; TRBD1 is a possible D gene (6 bases). Trimming pared 2 bases from V and 5 bases from J, leaving 12 bases between. The V gene's germline CDR1 is KGHSH and CDR2 LQKENI. The CDR3 runs 15 residues. As DNA, the CDR3 is TGTGCCAGCTCACCAAGAACAGGGACAACCGGGGAGCTGTTTTTT. It specifies CASSPRTGTTGELFF.

This clone was recorded a few times. The CDR3 region has the DNA TGTGCCAGCAGCCTAACCGGGACAGGGAACACTGAAGCTTTCTTT. Translating it yields CASSLTGTGNTEAFF. The chain joins TRBV7-9 to TRBJ1-1, with 8 bases lining up with TRBD1. Germline CDR1 reads SEHNR; CDR2 reads FQNEAQ (reference sequence). The J segment lost 1 base and the V segment lost 5 bases, leaving 6 bases of the junction unmatched. CDR3 length: 15 residues.

The CDR3 loop reads CASSQSGPALGYTF. The CDR3 DNA reads as TGCGCCAGCAGCCAGAGCGGTCCCGCTTTAGGCTACACCTTC. The rearrangement joins TRBV4-3 to TRBJ1-2, with D unclear. Germline assignment: CDR1 LGHNA and CDR2 YSLEER. Trimming took 3 bases from V and 8 from J, leaving 16 bases between them. CDR3 length equals 14 residues.

V is TRBV7-2 and J is TRBJ1-3; D is unclear. CDR3 length: 16 amino acids. Trimming pared 2 bases from V and 2 bases from J, leaving 13 bases between. Germline CDR1 SGHTA, CDR2 FQGNSA. DNA for the CDR3: TGTGCCAGCAGCTTATTCATGGGCGGACCTGGAAACACCATATATTTT. Its protein product is CASSLFMGGPGNTIYF.

The chain uses TRBV7-2 and TRBJ1-1; no reliable D call. V gave up 3 bases and J gave up 5 bases, with 10 bases separating them. The CDR3 is 13 amino acids. Germline V gene data show CDR1 as SGHTA and CDR2 as FQGNSA. DNA for the CDR3: TGTGCCAGCAGCTTCCGGCAGCGGACTGAAGCTTTCTTT. This gives the protein CASSFRQRTEAFF.

The chain has TRBV3-1 (or the pseudogene TRBV3-2) and TRBJ2-7, with a weak D call TRBD2 (7 bases). V was clipped by 3 bases and J by 4 bases, with 19 bases between them. The CDR3 extends over 16 amino acids. Germline values: CDR1 LGHDT, CDR2 YNNKEL (reference sequence). DNA for the CDR3: TGTGCCAGCAGCCACGGGGGGCCAGCCGTTTCTTACGAGCAGTACTTC. Residues: CASSHGGPAVSYEQYF.

This clone was seen once. The V call is TRBV2, the J call TRBJ2-1, with 12 bases aligning to TRBD1. CDR1 SNHLY and CDR2 FYNNEI come from the germline V gene. The CDR3 spans 16 residues. After removal of 2 bases from V and 9 bases from J, the junction contained 8 bases not matched to a gene. The CDR3 bases are TGTGCCAGCAGTGAAAGGGACAGGGGGCTGGTATTTGAGCAGTTCTTC. This gives the protein CASSERDRGLVFEQFF.

This rearrangement joins TRBV12-3 or TRBV12-4 to TRBJ1-4; D gene uncertain. The CDR3 runs 11 residues. Trimming left V 4 bases short and J 7 bases short, with 4 bases between. Written as DNA, the CDR3 is TGTGCCAGCAGTTCTGGTGAAAAACTGTTTTTT. This gives the protein CASSSGEKLFF.

J is TRBJ2-1 and V is TRBV3-1 (or the pseudogene TRBV3-2); unclear D gene. CDR3 length: 16 residues. V was pared by 7 bases and J by 10 bases, with 26 bases between. Germline V gene data show CDR1 as LGHDT and CDR2 as YNNKEL (reference sequence). The CDR3 region is CASTRDPVATYAEQFF. Written as DNA, the CDR3 is TGTGCCAGCACCCGCGACCCGGTAGCCACTTATGCCGAGCAGTTCTTC.

The V call is TRBV29-1, the J call TRBJ1-4; 7 bases map to TRBD1. Germline CDR1 and CDR2: SQVTM and ANQGSEA. This CDR3 has 13 residues. J was trimmed by 3 bases and V by 7 bases; bases with no gene match: 5. The CDR3 region is CSATGTANEKLFF. The CDR3, as DNA: TGCAGCGCCACCGGGACAGCTAATGAAAAACTGTTTTTT.

The chain is built from TRBV7-2 and TRBJ1-1; 8 nucleotides line up with TRBD1. Trimming took 1 base from V and 4 from J; bases not matched to a gene: 8. The CDR3 sequence is 16 residues long. Germline CDR1 SGHTA, CDR2 FQGNSA. Written as DNA, the CDR3 is TGTGCCAGCAGCTTAGAACCGACAGGGGCTAGCACTGAAGCTTTCTTT. It is translated as CASSLEPTGASTEAFF.

The chain is built from TRBV4-3 and TRBJ1-2; D is perhaps TRBD1 (6 bases). Looked up from germline, CDR1 is LGHNA and CDR2 is YSLEER. The V end lost 0 bases, the J end lost 3 bases, and 14 bases lay between the germline ends. This CDR3 comprises 16 residues. The CDR3 is CASSQDLGGPDYGYTF. The DNA of the CDR3 is TGCGCCAGCAGCCAAGATCTCGGGGGGCCGGACTATGGCTACACCTTC.

The chain employs TRBV2 and TRBJ2-5, with 11 bases that match TRBD1. The junction had 27 bases not matched to a gene; V was cut back by 6 bases and J by 0 bases. CDR1 is SNHLY and CDR2 is FYNNEI in the germline V gene. This CDR3 has 23 amino acids. CDR3 in amino acids: CASRPSRTGGLVRFQSYQETQYF. The CDR3 DNA reads TGTGCCAGCAGACCTTCCCGGACAGGGGGCCTCGTGCGGTTCCAGAGCTACCAAGAGACCCAGTACTTC.

The chain is built from TRBV30 and TRBJ2-7; perhaps TRBD2 as D (6 bases). CDR3 length: 16 residues. Trimming shortened V by 5 bases and J by 0 bases, and 20 bases separated the two germline ends. Germline-derived CDR1 and CDR2 are GTSNPN and SVGIG (reference sequence). CDR3 sequence reads: CAWRKGGLSASYEQYF. DNA for the CDR3: TGTGCCTGGCGGAAAGGAGGGCTCTCTGCCTCCTACGAGCAGTACTTC.

The gene calls are TRBV30 and TRBJ2-5; no definite D call. Germline CDR1 GTSNPN, CDR2 SVGIG (reference sequence). Trimming pared 7 bases from V and 4 bases from J, leaving 10 bases between. This CDR3 is 11 amino acids long. This CDR3 is CAYSLGETQYF. DNA of the CDR3: TGTGCCTACTCTCTAGGAGAGACCCAGTACTTC.

The V call is TRBV7-9, the J call TRBJ2-5, with D hard to call. Germline-derived CDR1 and CDR2 are SEHNR and FQNEAQ (reference sequence). CDR3 length equals 12 residues. The V end was cut by 5 bases, the J end by 4 bases, with 8 bases between. The CDR3 protein is CASSQTSETQYF. DNA of the CDR3: TGTGCCAGCAGCCAAACATCAGAGACCCAGTACTTC.

The CDR3 loop is CASSQTLAGGDNEQFF. In nucleotides, the CDR3 is TGCGCCAGCAGCCAAACCCTAGCGGGAGGTGACAATGAGCAGTTCTTC. This sequence joins TRBV4-1 and TRBJ2-1; 11 nucleotides line up with TRBD2. This CDR3 comprises 16 residues. J gave up 5 bases and V 2 bases, and 5 bases lay outside the gene matches. Germline V gives CDR1 MGHRA, CDR2 YSYEKL.